This is a list of T cell receptor beta chains from one sample in a study of blood T cells in healthy people across ages. TCRdb called the 5' RACE reads again in MiXCR, with one record for every CDR3 protein. The sample shows 1.5 million to 2 million distinct CDR3 sequences, roughly a third of them seen only once. The sample consisted of blood. The receptor source for this set is a woman in her twenties or thirties in good health. The CDR3 runs from the conserved cysteine through the conserved F or W. D genes are given only for firm matches. Not every row has a clone size; where given, it reads once, few, many or a size class.

D gene: TRBD2
J gene: TRBJ2-5
V gene: TRBV10-3
clone size: few
CDR3 protein: CATILRGGSQETQYF
CDR3 DNA: TGTGCCACCATTTTGAGGGGAGGGAGTCAAGAGACCCAGTACTTC

D gene: NA
J gene: TRBJ1-1
V gene: TRBV10-3
clone size: few
CDR3 protein: CAISESMGDTEAFF
CDR3 DNA: TGTGCCATCAGTGAGTCGATGGGGGACACTGAAGCTTTCTTT

D gene: NA
J gene: TRBJ2-7
V gene: TRBV6-6
clone size: NA
CDR3 protein: CASSYLQRASYEQYF
CDR3 DNA: TGTGCCAGCAGTTACTTACAGAGGGCATCCTACGAGCAGTACTTC

D gene: NA
J gene: TRBJ2-1
V gene: TRBV14
clone size: NA
CDR3 protein: CASGPSHGPSYNEQFF
CDR3 DNA: TGTGCCAGCGGCCCCAGCCACGGGCCCTCCTACAATGAGCAGTTCTTC

D gene: NA
J gene: TRBJ1-4
V gene: TRBV5-1
clone size: NA
CDR3 protein: CASSLAGGGRANEKLFF
CDR3 DNA: TGCGCCAGCAGCTTGGCCGGTGGGGGAAGGGCTAATGAAAAACTGTTTTTT

D gene: NA
J gene: TRBJ2-2
V gene: TRBV7-9
clone size: NA
CDR3 protein: CASSVRSGGSNTGELFF
CDR3 DNA: TGTGCCAGCAGCGTAAGAAGTGGGGGATCGAACACCGGGGAGCTGTTTTTT

D gene: NA
J gene: TRBJ1-1
V gene: TRBV20-1
clone size: few
CDR3 protein: CSANPGQLNTEAFF
CDR3 DNA: TGCAGTGCTAATCCGGGACAACTGAACACTGAAGCTTTCTTT

D gene: TRBD2
J gene: TRBJ2-1
V gene: TRBV20-1
clone size: many
CDR3 protein: CSASGTSAGGEQFF
CDR3 DNA: TGCAGTGCTTCCGGGACTAGCGCGGGGGGTGAGCAGTTCTTC

D gene: NA
J gene: TRBJ1-1
V gene: TRBV2
clone size: NA
CDR3 protein: CASRSNKNTGAFF
CDR3 DNA: TGTGCCAGCAGGTCGAATAAGAACACTGGAGCTTTCTTT

D gene: NA
J gene: TRBJ2-7
V gene: TRBV18
clone size: NA
CDR3 protein: CASSPPGFSASSYEQYF
CDR3 DNA: TGTGCCAGCTCACCACCGGGTTTTAGCGCGAGCTCCTACGAGCAGTACTTC

D gene: NA
J gene: TRBJ2-3
V gene: TRBV15
clone size: NA
CDR3 protein: CATSRDRGSTDTQYF
CDR3 DNA: TGTGCCACCAGCAGAGACAGGGGAAGCACAGATACGCAGTATTTT

D gene: NA
J gene: TRBJ1-6
V gene: TRBV4-2
clone size: NA
CDR3 protein: CASSQDRDGINSPLHF
CDR3 DNA: TGTGCCAGCAGCCAAGATCGTGATGGGATTAATTCACCCCTCCACTTT

D gene: NA
J gene: TRBJ2-2
V gene: TRBV11-2
clone size: NA
CDR3 protein: CASSFVHTGELFF
CDR3 DNA: TGTGCCAGCAGCTTCGTGCACACCGGGGAGCTGTTTTTT

D gene: TRBD2
J gene: TRBJ2-5
V gene: TRBV20-1
clone size: few
CDR3 protein: CSARSWREGQETQYF
CDR3 DNA: TGCAGTGCTCGGTCTTGGCGGGAGGGCCAAGAGACCCAGTACTTC

D gene: TRBD2
J gene: TRBJ2-7
V gene: TRBV9
clone size: many
CDR3 protein: CASSVATTGGEQYF
CDR3 DNA: TGTGCCAGCAGCGTAGCTACCACGGGAGGCGAGCAGTACTTC

D gene: TRBD1
J gene: TRBJ1-2
V gene: TRBV20-1
clone size: few
CDR3 protein: CSAYDRDYGYTF
CDR3 DNA: TGCAGTGCCTATGACAGGGACTATGGCTACACCTTC

D gene: NA
J gene: TRBJ2-7
V gene: TRBV27
clone size: few
CDR3 protein: CASRRQLAVYEQYF
CDR3 DNA: TGTGCCAGCAGACGACAGCTGGCTGTCTACGAGCAGTACTTC

D gene: TRBD2
J gene: TRBJ2-5
V gene: TRBV28
clone size: few
CDR3 protein: CASSLTVKTSGRETQYF
CDR3 DNA: TGTGCCAGCAGTTTAACCGTGAAGACTAGCGGGAGAGAGACCCAGTACTTC

D gene: NA
J gene: TRBJ2-3
V gene: TRBV20-1
clone size: NA
CDR3 protein: CSARDWVRHTTDTQYF
CDR3 DNA: TGCAGTGCTAGAGATTGGGTCCGACATACGACAGATACGCAGTATTTT

D gene: NA
J gene: TRBJ2-5
V gene: TRBV4-2
clone size: many
CDR3 protein: CASSPLEGSSQETQYF
CDR3 DNA: TGTGCCAGCAGCCCCCTTGAGGGCAGTTCACAAGAGACCCAGTACTTC

D gene: NA
J gene: TRBJ2-7
V gene: TRBV4-1
clone size: few
CDR3 protein: CASSLKQGLFEQYF
CDR3 DNA: TGCGCCAGCAGCCTAAAGCAGGGATTGTTCGAGCAGTACTTC

D gene: TRBD2
J gene: TRBJ2-3
V gene: TRBV5-6
clone size: NA
CDR3 protein: CASSLGRTSGTDTQYF
CDR3 DNA: TGTGCCAGCAGCTTGGGTAGGACTAGCGGAACAGATACGCAGTATTTT

D gene: TRBD1
J gene: TRBJ2-7
V gene: TRBV29-1
clone size: many
CDR3 protein: CSVGTGTREQYF
CDR3 DNA: TGCAGCGTGGGGACAGGGACGAGGGAGCAGTACTTC

D gene: NA
J gene: TRBJ1-6
V gene: TRBV3-1
clone size: once
CDR3 protein: CASSQDGRQNSPLHF
CDR3 DNA: TGTGCCAGCAGCCAAGATGGACGGCAAAATTCACCCCTCCACTTT

D gene: TRBD2
J gene: TRBJ2-5
V gene: TRBV28
clone size: NA
CDR3 protein: CASSSQQISGRAYQETQYF
CDR3 DNA: TGTGCCAGCAGTTCCCAGCAGATTAGCGGGAGGGCCTATCAAGAGACCCAGTACTTC

D gene: TRBD2
J gene: TRBJ2-1
V gene: TRBV12-3/TRBV12-4
clone size: few
CDR3 protein: CASSSLTSGGQDEQFF
CDR3 DNA: TGTGCCAGCAGCTCCCTAACTAGCGGGGGGCAGGATGAGCAGTTCTTC

D gene: NA
J gene: TRBJ2-3
V gene: TRBV10-3
clone size: many
CDR3 protein: CAISSTDTQYF
CDR3 DNA: TGTGCCATCAGCAGCACAGATACGCAGTATTTT

D gene: NA
J gene: TRBJ1-6
V gene: TRBV20-1
clone size: NA
CDR3 protein: CSAIRGNFNSPLHF
CDR3 DNA: TGCAGTGCTATCAGAGGGAATTTTAATTCACCCCTCCACTTT

D gene: TRBD2
J gene: TRBJ2-2
V gene: TRBV7-2
clone size: NA
CDR3 protein: CASSSSGRTGELFF
CDR3 DNA: TGTGCCAGCAGCTCTAGCGGGAGGACCGGGGAGCTGTTTTTT

D gene: NA
J gene: TRBJ2-7
V gene: TRBV7-9
clone size: many
CDR3 protein: CASSSAPNEQYF
CDR3 DNA: TGTGCCAGCAGCTCAGCCCCCAACGAGCAGTACTTC

D gene: TRBD1
J gene: TRBJ1-1
V gene: TRBV7-9
clone size: NA
CDR3 protein: CASSLGQGAGWNTEVFF
CDR3 DNA: TGTGCCAGCAGCTTAGGTCAGGGGGCAGGTTGGAACACTGAAGTTTTCTTT

D gene: TRBD2
J gene: TRBJ2-1
V gene: TRBV20-1
clone size: NA
CDR3 protein: CSAPKGLAGFNEQFF
CDR3 DNA: TGCAGTGCTCCAAAGGGACTAGCGGGTTTCAATGAGCAGTTCTTC

D gene: TRBD2
J gene: TRBJ2-7
V gene: TRBV20-1
clone size: NA
CDR3 protein: CSAGLGSGVSYEQYF
CDR3 DNA: TGCAGTGCTGGTCTCGGTAGCGGGGTTTCCTACGAGCAGTACTTC

D gene: NA
J gene: TRBJ2-7
V gene: TRBV20-1
clone size: few
CDR3 protein: CSARPDREYYEQYF
CDR3 DNA: TGCAGTGCTAGACCTGACAGAGAATACTACGAGCAGTACTTC

D gene: TRBD2
J gene: TRBJ2-1
V gene: TRBV10-3
clone size: NA
CDR3 protein: CAISELGGGPYNEQFF
CDR3 DNA: TGTGCCATCAGTGAGTTGGGGGGAGGGCCCTACAATGAGCAGTTCTTC

D gene: TRBD1
J gene: TRBJ1-2
V gene: TRBV6-2/TRBV6-3
clone size: NA
CDR3 protein: CASSLGTGGDPNYGYTF
CDR3 DNA: TGTGCCAGCAGTCTCGGGACAGGGGGCGACCCTAACTATGGCTACACCTTC

D gene: NA
J gene: TRBJ2-7
V gene: TRBV5-1
clone size: few
CDR3 protein: CASSWGGHLNYEQYF
CDR3 DNA: TGCGCCAGCAGCTGGGGCGGTCACCTAAACTACGAGCAGTACTTC

D gene: NA
J gene: TRBJ1-2
V gene: TRBV29-1
clone size: NA
CDR3 protein: CSVVRAGGYTF
CDR3 DNA: TGCAGCGTTGTTAGGGCGGGGGGCTACACCTTC

D gene: TRBD2
J gene: TRBJ2-7
V gene: TRBV11-3
clone size: few
CDR3 protein: CASSLDASGSYEQYF
CDR3 DNA: TGTGCCAGCAGCTTAGATGCTAGCGGCTCCTACGAGCAGTACTTC

D gene: TRBD2
J gene: TRBJ2-7
V gene: TRBV7-2
clone size: NA
CDR3 protein: CTSQLAGTSNYEQYF
CDR3 DNA: TGTACCAGCCAGCTAGCGGGGACATCTAACTACGAGCAGTACTTC

D gene: TRBD2
J gene: TRBJ2-7
V gene: TRBV18
clone size: few
CDR3 protein: CASSRAGVGSYEQYF
CDR3 DNA: TGTGCCAGCTCCCGGGCGGGAGTAGGATCCTACGAGCAGTACTTC

D gene: TRBD2
J gene: TRBJ2-3
V gene: TRBV20-1
clone size: NA
CDR3 protein: CSTRGLAGTDTQYF
CDR3 DNA: TGCAGTACCAGGGGACTAGCTGGCACAGATACGCAGTATTTT